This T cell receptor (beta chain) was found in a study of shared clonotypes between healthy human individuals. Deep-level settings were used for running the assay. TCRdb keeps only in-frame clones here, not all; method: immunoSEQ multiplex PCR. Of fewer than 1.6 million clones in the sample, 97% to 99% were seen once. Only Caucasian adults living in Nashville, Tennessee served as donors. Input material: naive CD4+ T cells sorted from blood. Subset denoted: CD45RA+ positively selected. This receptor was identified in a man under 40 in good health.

CDR3 loop: CASSFKNSEAFF. In DNA, the CDR3 is TGTGCCAGCAGCTTCAAGAATTCTGAAGCTTTCTTT. This chain uses TRBV7-9 with TRBJ1-1; D unresolved. Germline V lookup: CDR1 SEHNR, CDR2 FQNEAQ (reference sequence). CDR3 size: 12 residues. V was trimmed by 3 bases and J by 6 bases, leaving 8 bases between them.